This T cell receptor beta chain was identified in a study of blood T cell repertoires in COVID-19. Study-wide background: Donors in the United States, Italy and Spain gave samples during acute or convalescent COVID-19.

Per the authors' pipeline: Quantification of nucleated cells was approximated via reference gene primer amplification. TCRdb keeps only in-frame clones here, not all; method: immunoSEQ multiplex PCR. V, J and clone size were drawn from that table, and D and trimming were deduced from the DNA. Of about 47,000 clones in the sample, around 90% were seen once. Sequencing was performed on peripheral blood. The clonotype comes from a man aged 45-60 years with active COVID-19.

The DNA of the CDR3 is TGTGCCAGTAGTATAGTTTGGCAGGGGAACTATGGCTACACCTTC. Amino acids: CASSIVWQGNYGYTF. The chain links TRBV19 to TRBJ1-2; tentative D call: TRBD1 (6 bases). V lost 1 base, J lost 2 bases, and 11 bases lay in between. CDR1 is LNHDA, CDR2 SQIVND, per germline (reference sequence). This CDR3 region has 15 residues.